This passage covers 14 T cell receptor beta chains from one sample sequenced in a study of cytomegalovirus exposure and HLA in healthy donors. The PCR was carried out with 60 Vbeta primers and 13 Jbeta primers. Here immunoSEQ multiplex PCR was the method, and the copy in TCRdb shows in-frame clones only, minus some. The sample contains 130,000 to 150,000 clones, approximately 74% of which appear only once. Sample: PBMCs. The receptors shown here come from a man between 18 and 35 years old in good health and CMV-seropositive.

The chain carries TRBV5-6 and TRBJ2-7; 8 nucleotides agree with TRBD1. The CDR3 spans 14 residues. The J segment lost 1 base and the V segment lost 4 bases, leaving 4 bases of the junction unmatched. In germline, CDR1 is SGHDT, CDR2 YYEEEE. The CDR3 sequence is CASSPRTGSYEQYF. In DNA, the CDR3 is TGTGCCAGCAGCCCTCGGACAGGGTCCTACGAGCAGTACTTC.

The chain is built from TRBV6-6 and TRBJ1-1; D gene ambiguous. The CDR3 has 15 amino acids. Trimming took 5 bases from V and 1 from J, leaving 14 bases between them. Per germline, CDR1 MNHNY and CDR2 SVGAGI (reference sequence). CDR3 sequence (DNA): TGTGCCAGCAGTCACGGCGGGGTCGCGAACACTGAAGCTTTCTTT. This codes for CASSHGGVANTEAFF.

This chain links TRBV6-1 with TRBJ2-5, with TRBD2 as a possible D gene (5 bases). Trimming took off 5 bases at V and 2 bases at J, with 15 bases between the two ends. The CDR3 is 15 amino acids. Germline lookup yields CDR1 MNHNS and CDR2 SASEGT. CDR3 sequence: CASSSFSGVQETQYF. CDR3 nucleotides: TGTGCCAGCAGTAGCTTTTCCGGGGTTCAAGAGACCCAGTACTTC.

The chain carries TRBV6-1 and TRBJ1-1; D may be TRBD1 (5 bases). The ends were cut back, 8 bases at V and 0 bases at J, with 10 bases in the middle. The CDR3 is 13 amino acids. Germline V gene lookup returns CDR1 MNHNS and CDR2 SASEGT. CDR3 sequence: CASGEQVNTEAFF. The DNA for the CDR3 is TGTGCCAGCGGGGAACAGGTGAACACTGAAGCTTTCTTT.

The chain carries TRBV5-6 and TRBJ2-2, with TRBD1 as a possible D gene (7 bases). V lost 9 bases, J lost 5 bases, and 14 bases lay in between. The CDR3 has 13 amino acids. Germline values: CDR1 SGHDT, CDR2 YYEEEE. CDR3 amino acids: CATLEGATGELFF. CDR3 nucleotide sequence: TGTGCCACCTTGGAGGGGGCGACCGGGGAGCTGTTTTTT.

The chain joins TRBV4-1 to TRBJ2-4; 9 bases are a match to TRBD1. The CDR3 is made up of 17 amino acids. With 3 bases clipped from V and 1 base from J, the junction kept 7 bases outside the gene matches. Germline CDR1 and CDR2: MGHRA and YSYEKL. The DNA of the CDR3 is TGCGCCAGCAGCCACGGGACAGGGAGCCAGGCCAAAAACATTCAGTACTTC. Translating gives CASSHGTGSQAKNIQYF.

The V and J genes are TRBV5-1 and TRBJ1-1, with 7 bases lining up with TRBD1. Germline V gene data show CDR1 as SGHRS and CDR2 as YFSETQ. The J segment lost 3 bases and the V segment lost 3 bases, leaving 2 bases of the junction unmatched. The CDR3 extends over 13 amino acids. The CDR3 DNA sequence: TGCGCCAGCAGCTACAGGGGAGACACTGAAGCTTTCTTT. Protein sequence: CASSYRGDTEAFF.

This chain uses TRBV27 with TRBJ1-1, with D unresolved. The CDR3 extends over 12 amino acids. Trimming shortened V by 5 bases and J by 5 bases, and 9 bases separated the two germline ends. Germline V CDR1 and CDR2: MNHEY, SMNVEV (reference sequence). The CDR3 DNA is TGTGCCAGCAGTGCCGGTTCAACTGAAGCTTTCTTT. Translating it yields CASSAGSTEAFF.

The chain recombines TRBV29-1 with TRBJ2-3; weak D call: TRBD2 (6 bases). The germline V and J ends were trimmed by 2 bases and 3 bases, with 9 bases remaining between them. The length of the CDR3 is 13 residues. Per germline, CDR1 SQVTM and CDR2 ANQGSEA. The CDR3 protein is CSVEPRGTDTQYF. DNA for the CDR3: TGCAGCGTTGAACCCCGGGGGACAGATACGCAGTATTTT.

This rearrangement joins TRBV4-3 to TRBJ1-3; 7 nucleotides line up with TRBD1. Germline CDR1 LGHNA, CDR2 YSLEER. The CDR3 totals 15 residues. Germline trimming cut 1 base from V and 3 bases from J; bases unmatched to any gene: 3. The CDR3 here is CASSQAQGYGNTIYF. CDR3 DNA sequence: TGCGCCAGCAGCCAAGCACAGGGGTATGGAAACACCATATATTTT.

This clone was seen only a few times. The rearrangement links TRBV10-1 to TRBJ1-1; D unresolved. Germline CDR1 WNHNN, CDR2 SYGVQD (reference sequence). The CDR3 extends over 13 amino acids. Deletions cut 6 bases from V and 0 bases from J, with 8 bases between. As DNA, the CDR3 is TGCGCCAGCAGATGGAGCTTGAACACTGAAGCTTTCTTT. As protein: CASRWSLNTEAFF.

The chain recombines TRBV5-1 with TRBJ2-7; TRBD2 matches at 8 bases. CDR1 SGHRS and CDR2 YFSETQ come from the germline V gene. V dropped 2 bases and J dropped 7; count of bases not matched to a gene: 11. The CDR3 sequence is 15 residues long. CDR3 in amino acids: CASSLLGGGPLEQYF. CDR3 nucleotide sequence: TGCGCCAGCAGCTTACTAGGCGGGGGGCCTTTGGAGCAGTACTTC.

V usage is TRBV20-1 and J usage is TRBJ2-7; TRBD1 is a possible D gene (6 bases). Germline CDR1 and CDR2: DFQATT and SNEGSKA (reference sequence). This CDR3 contains 11 residues. The V gene lost 4 bases and the J gene lost 3 bases, with 7 bases spanning the gap. CDR3 nucleotides: TGCAGTGCTAAACAGGGCTACGAGCAGTACTTC. This codes for CSAKQGYEQYF.

This clone was counted a few times. The chain uses TRBV29-1 and TRBJ2-1, with 9 bases aligning to TRBD2. The CDR3 contains 15 residues. After removal of 3 bases from V and 6 bases from J, the junction contained 9 bases not matched to a gene. Per the germline V gene, CDR1 is SQVTM and CDR2 is ANQGSEA. CDR3 in amino acids: CSVDGRLAGTNEQFF. Written as DNA, the CDR3 is TGCAGCGTTGATGGCCGCCTAGCGGGGACCAATGAGCAGTTCTTC.